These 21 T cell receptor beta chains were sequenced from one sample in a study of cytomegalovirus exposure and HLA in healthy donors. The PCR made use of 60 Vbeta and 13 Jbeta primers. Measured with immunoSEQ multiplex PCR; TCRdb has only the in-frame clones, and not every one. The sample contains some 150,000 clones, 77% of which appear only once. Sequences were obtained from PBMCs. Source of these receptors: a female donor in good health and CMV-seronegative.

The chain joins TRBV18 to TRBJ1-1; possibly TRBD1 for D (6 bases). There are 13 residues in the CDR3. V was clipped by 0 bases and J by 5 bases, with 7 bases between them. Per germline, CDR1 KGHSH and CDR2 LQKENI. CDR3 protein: CASSPPGATEAFF. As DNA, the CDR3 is TGTGCCAGCTCACCACCGGGGGCAACTGAAGCTTTCTTT.

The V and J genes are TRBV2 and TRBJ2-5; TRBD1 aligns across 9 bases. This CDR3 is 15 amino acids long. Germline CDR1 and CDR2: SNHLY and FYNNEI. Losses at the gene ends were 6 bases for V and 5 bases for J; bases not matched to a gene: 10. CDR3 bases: TGTGCCAGCAGCCGAGAACAGGGGGCAATTGAGACCCAGTACTTC. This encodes CASSREQGAIETQYF.

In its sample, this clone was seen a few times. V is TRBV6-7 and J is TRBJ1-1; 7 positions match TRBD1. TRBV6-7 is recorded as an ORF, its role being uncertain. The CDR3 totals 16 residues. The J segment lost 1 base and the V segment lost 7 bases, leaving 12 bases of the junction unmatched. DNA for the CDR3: TGTGCCAGCACTCCGCCCCAGGGGGATGAGAACACTGAAGCTTTCTTT. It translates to CASTPPQGDENTEAFF.

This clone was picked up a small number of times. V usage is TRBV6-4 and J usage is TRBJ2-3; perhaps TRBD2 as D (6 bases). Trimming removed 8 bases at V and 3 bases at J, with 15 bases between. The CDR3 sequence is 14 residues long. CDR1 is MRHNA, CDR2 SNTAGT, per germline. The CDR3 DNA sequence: TGTGCCAGCCGACTAGATACCTCAACAGATACGCAGTATTTT. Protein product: CASRLDTSTDTQYF.

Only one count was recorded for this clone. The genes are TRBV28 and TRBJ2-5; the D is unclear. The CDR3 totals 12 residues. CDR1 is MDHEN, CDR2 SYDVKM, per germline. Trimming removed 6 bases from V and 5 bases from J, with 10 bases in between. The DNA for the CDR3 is TGTGCCAGCAGATACGAGTCGGAGACCCAGTACTTC. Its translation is CASRYESETQYF.

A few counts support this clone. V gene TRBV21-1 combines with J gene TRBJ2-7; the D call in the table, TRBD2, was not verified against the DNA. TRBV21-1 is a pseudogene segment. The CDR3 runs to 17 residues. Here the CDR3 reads CASSKGVAPGGSSEQYF. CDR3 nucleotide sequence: TGTGCCAGCAGCAAAGGAGTCGCGCCCGGGGGTAGTTCCGAGCAGTACTTC.

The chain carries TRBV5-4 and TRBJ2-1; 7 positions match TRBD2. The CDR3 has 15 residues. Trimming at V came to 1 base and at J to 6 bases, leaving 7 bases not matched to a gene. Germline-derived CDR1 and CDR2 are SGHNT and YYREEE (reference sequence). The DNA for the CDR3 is TGTGCCAGCAGCTTGAGTGTCGGGAGGACCAATGAGCAGTTCTTC. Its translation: CASSLSVGRTNEQFF.

This chain's CDR3 is CASSLVARETQYF. In nucleotides, the CDR3 is TGTGCCAGCAGCTTAGTGGCCAGGGAGACCCAGTACTTC. The chain couples TRBV7-2 to TRBJ2-5; no clear D. The CDR3 extends over 13 amino acids. Germline-derived CDR1 and CDR2 are SGHTA and FQGNSA. V shed 1 base and J shed 5 bases, with 8 bases lying between them.

The CDR3 nucleotides are TGTGCCAGCAGCTTGGAACAGGCGAACACTGAAGCTTTCTTT. Translation: CASSLEQANTEAFF. The genes are TRBV5-4 and TRBJ1-1; possibly TRBD1 for D (5 bases). The germline V gene has CDR1 SGHNT and CDR2 YYREEE (reference sequence). The CDR3 spans 14 residues. The V end lost 0 bases, the J end lost 1 base, and 7 bases lay between the germline ends.

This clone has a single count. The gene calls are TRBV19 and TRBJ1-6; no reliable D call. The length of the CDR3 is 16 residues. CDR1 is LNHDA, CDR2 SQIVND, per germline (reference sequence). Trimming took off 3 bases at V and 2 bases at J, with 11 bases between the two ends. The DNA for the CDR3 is TGTGCCAGTAGTATGGGAGGGCAAACCTATAATTCACCCCTCCACTTT. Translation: CASSMGGQTYNSPLHF.

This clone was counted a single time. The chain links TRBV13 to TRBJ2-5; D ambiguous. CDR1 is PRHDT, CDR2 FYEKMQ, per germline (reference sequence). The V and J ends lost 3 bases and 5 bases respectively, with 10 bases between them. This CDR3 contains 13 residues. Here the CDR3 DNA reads TGTGCCAGCAGCTTCAGGCTGCAGGAGACCCAGTACTTC. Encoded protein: CASSFRLQETQYF.

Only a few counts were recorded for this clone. For the CDR3, the DNA is TGTGCCAGCAGCCTGGGACAGATCTATGGCTACACCTTC. Its protein is CASSLGQIYGYTF. This chain joins TRBV7-2 and TRBJ1-2; 7 positions match TRBD1. Unmatched junction bases numbered 4, after V lost 5 bases and J lost 4 bases. This CDR3 has 13 amino acids. From germline, CDR1 is SGHTA and CDR2 FQGNSA.

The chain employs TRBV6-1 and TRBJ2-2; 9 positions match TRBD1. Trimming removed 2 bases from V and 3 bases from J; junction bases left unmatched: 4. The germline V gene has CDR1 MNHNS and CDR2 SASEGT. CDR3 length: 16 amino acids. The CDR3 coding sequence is TGTGCCAGCAGTGAACGGACAGGGGAAGACACCGGGGAGCTGTTTTTT. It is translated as CASSERTGEDTGELFF.

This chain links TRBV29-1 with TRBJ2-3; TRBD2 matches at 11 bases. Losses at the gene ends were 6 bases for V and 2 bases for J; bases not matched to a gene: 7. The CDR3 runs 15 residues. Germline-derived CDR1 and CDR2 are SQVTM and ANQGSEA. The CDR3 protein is CSVPTSGTYTDTQYF. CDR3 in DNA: TGCAGCGTCCCGACTAGCGGGACATACACAGATACGCAGTATTTT.

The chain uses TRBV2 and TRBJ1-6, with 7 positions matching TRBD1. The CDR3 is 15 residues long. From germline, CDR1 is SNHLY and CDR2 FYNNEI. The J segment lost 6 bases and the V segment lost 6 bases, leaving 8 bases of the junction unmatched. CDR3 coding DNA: TGTGCCAGCAGGAATCGACAGGGAATTAATTCACCCCTCCACTTT. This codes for CASRNRQGINSPLHF.

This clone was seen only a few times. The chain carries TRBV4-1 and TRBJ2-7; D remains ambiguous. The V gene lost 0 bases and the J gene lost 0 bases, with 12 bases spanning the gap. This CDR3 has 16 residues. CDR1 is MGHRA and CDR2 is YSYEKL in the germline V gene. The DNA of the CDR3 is TGCGCCAGCAGCCAAGAGGGCGTCTTAAGCTCCTACGAGCAGTACTTC. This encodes CASSQEGVLSSYEQYF.

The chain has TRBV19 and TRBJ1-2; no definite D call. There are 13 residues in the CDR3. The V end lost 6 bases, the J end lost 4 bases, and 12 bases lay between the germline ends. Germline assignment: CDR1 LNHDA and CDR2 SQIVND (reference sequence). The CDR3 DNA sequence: TGTGCCAGTAGGACCGGGAGTACCTATGGCTACACCTTC. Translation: CASRTGSTYGYTF. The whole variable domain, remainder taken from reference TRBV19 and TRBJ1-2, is DGGITQSPKYLFRKEGQNVTLSCEQNLNHDAMYWYRQDPGQGLRLIYYSQIVNDFQKGDIAEGYSVSREKKESFPLTVTSAQKNPTAFYLCASRTGSTYGYTFGSGTRLTVV.

The CDR3 DNA follows: TGTGCCAGTACCCCTGCCCCTGCAGGGGATGACACCATATATTTT. Its protein is CASTPAPAGDDTIYF. V and J are TRBV19 and TRBJ1-3; maybe TRBD1 (6 bases). The ends were cut back, 7 bases at V and 8 bases at J, with 21 bases in the middle. Germline-derived CDR1 and CDR2 are LNHDA and SQIVND (reference sequence). This CDR3 is 15 amino acids long.

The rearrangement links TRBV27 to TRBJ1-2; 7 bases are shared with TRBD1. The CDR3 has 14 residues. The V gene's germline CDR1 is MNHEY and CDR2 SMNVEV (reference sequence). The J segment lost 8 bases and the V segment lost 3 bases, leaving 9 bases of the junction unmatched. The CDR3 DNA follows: TGTGCCAGCAGTTTCGGCAGGGGGTCGGTAGGCTACACCTTC. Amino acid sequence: CASSFGRGSVGYTF.

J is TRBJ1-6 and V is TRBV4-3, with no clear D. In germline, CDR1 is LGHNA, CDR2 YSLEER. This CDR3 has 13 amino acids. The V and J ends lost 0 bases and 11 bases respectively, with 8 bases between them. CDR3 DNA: TGCGCCAGCAGCCAAGAGTCAGTCCCACCCCTCCACTTT. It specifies CASSQESVPPLHF.

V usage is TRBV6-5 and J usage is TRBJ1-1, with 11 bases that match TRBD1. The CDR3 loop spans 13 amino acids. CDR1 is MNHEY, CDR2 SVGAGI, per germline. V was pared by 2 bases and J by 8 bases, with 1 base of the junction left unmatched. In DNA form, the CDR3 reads TGTGCCAGCAGTTACGGACAGGGGGCCGAAGCTTTCTTT. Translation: CASSYGQGAEAFF.